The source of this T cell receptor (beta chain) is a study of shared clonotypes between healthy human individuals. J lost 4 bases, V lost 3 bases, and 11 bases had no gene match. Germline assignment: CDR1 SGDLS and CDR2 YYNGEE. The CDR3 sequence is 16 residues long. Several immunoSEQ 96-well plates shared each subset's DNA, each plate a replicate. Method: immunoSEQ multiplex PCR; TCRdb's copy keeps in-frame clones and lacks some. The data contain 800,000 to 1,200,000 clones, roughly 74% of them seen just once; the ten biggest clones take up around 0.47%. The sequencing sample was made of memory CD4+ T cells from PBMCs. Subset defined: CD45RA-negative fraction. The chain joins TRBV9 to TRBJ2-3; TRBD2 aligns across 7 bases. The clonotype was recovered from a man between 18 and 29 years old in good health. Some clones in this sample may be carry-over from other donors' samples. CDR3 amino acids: CASSASSGRVADTQYF. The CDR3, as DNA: TGTGCCAGCAGCGCATCTAGCGGTCGGGTAGCAGATACGCAGTATTTT.